This T cell receptor (beta chain) was identified during a study of radiotherapy plus CTLA-4 blockade in lung cancer. The repertoire was sequenced with immunoSEQ multiplex PCR; TCRdb's copy has only in-frame clones and lacks some. The sample lists more than 95,000 clones, around 74% occurring once. This clone showed up just a few times. The sample in question was peripheral blood, obtained from a patient treated with radiotherapy plus ipilimumab. This TCR derives from a human donor with non-small cell lung cancer who had a partial response to radiotherapy plus ipilimumab. Some clones in this sample may be carry-over from other donors' samples.

The CDR3: CASSPGTAFEAFF. The DNA for the CDR3 is TGTGCCAGCAGCCCCGGGACAGCCTTTGAAGCTTTCTTT. This sequence joins TRBV6-4 and TRBJ1-1; 7 bases match TRBD1. V lost 6 bases, J lost 7 bases, and 8 bases stayed unmatched. Per the germline V gene, CDR1 is MRHNA and CDR2 is SNTAGT. This CDR3 spans 13 amino acids.